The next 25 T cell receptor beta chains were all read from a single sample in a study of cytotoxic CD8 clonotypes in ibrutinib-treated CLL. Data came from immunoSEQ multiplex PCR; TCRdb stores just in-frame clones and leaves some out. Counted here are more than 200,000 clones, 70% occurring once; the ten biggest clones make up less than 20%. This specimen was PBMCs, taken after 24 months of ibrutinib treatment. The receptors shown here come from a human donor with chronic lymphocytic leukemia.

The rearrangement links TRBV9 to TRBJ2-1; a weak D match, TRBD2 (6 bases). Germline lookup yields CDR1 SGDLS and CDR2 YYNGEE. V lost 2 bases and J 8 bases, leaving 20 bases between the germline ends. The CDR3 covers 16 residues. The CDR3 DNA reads TGTGCCAGCAGCGTGGACATCCCGACTAGTTTTGATGAGCAGTTCTTC. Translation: CASSVDIPTSFDEQFF.

Here the CDR3 DNA reads TGTGCCATCAGTGGGACAGGGCCCCTAACTGGAAACACCATATATTTT. It yields the protein CAISGTGPLTGNTIYF. This chain joins TRBV10-3 and TRBJ1-3; 8 bases line up with TRBD1. CDR3 length equals 16 residues. Germline trimming cut 4 bases from V and 2 bases from J; bases unmatched to any gene: 7. Germline V CDR1 and CDR2: ENHRY, SYGVKD.

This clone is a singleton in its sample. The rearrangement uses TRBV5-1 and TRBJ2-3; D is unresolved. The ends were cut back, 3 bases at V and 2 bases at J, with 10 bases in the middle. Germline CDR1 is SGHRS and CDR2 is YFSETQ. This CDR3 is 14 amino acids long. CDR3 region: CASSSRLHTDTQYF. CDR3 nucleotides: TGCGCCAGCAGCTCCCGACTTCACACAGATACGCAGTATTTT.

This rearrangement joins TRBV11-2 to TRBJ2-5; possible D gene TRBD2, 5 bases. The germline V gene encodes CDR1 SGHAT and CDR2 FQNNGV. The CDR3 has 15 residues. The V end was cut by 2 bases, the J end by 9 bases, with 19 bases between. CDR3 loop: CASSLNVGDARPQYF. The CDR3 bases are TGTGCCAGCAGCTTAAATGTGGGAGACGCTCGGCCCCAGTACTTC.

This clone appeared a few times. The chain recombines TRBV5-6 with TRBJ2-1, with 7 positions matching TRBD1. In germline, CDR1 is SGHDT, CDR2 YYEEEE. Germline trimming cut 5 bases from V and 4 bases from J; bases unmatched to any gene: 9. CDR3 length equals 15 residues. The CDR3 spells CASSAGPGGYNEQFF. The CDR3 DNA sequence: TGTGCCAGCAGTGCGGGTCCAGGGGGATACAATGAGCAGTTCTTC. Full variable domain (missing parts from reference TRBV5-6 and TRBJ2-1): DAGVTQSPTHLIKTRGQQVTLRCSPKSGHDTVSWYQQALGQGPQFIFQYYEEEERQRGNFPDRFSGHQFPNYSSELNVNALLLGDSALYLCASSAGPGGYNEQFFGPGTRLTVL.

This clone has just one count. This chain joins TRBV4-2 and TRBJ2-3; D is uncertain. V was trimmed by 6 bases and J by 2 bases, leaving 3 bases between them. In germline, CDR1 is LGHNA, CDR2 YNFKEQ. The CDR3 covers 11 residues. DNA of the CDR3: TGTGCCAGCAGTCCCACAGATACGCAGTATTTT. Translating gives CASSPTDTQYF.

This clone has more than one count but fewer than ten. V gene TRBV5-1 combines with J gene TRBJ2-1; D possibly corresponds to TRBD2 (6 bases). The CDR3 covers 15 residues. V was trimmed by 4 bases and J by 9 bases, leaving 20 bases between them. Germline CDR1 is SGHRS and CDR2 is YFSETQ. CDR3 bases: TGCGCCAGCAGCCCACCAACTAGCCTCGTGGGTGAGCAGTTCTTC. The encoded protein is CASSPPTSLVGEQFF.

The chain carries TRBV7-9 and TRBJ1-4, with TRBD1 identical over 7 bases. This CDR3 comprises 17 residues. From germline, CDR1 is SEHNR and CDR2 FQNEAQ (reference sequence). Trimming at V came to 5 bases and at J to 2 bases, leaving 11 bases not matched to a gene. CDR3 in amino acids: CASSTAGTAATNEKLFF. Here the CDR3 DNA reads TGTGCCAGCAGCACAGCCGGGACAGCGGCTACTAATGAAAAACTGTTTTTT.

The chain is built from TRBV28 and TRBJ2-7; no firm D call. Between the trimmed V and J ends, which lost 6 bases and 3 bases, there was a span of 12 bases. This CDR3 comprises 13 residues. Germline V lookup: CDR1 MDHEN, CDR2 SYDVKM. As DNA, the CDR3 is TGTGCCAGCAGCCTTCCCCATAACTACGAGCAGTACTTC. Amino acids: CASSLPHNYEQYF. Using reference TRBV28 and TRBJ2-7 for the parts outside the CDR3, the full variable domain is DVKVTQSSRYLVKRTGEKVFLECVQDMDHENMFWYRQDPGLGLRLIYFSYDVKMKEKGDIPEGYSVSREKKERFSLILESASTNQTSMYLCASSLPHNYEQYFGPGTRLTVT.

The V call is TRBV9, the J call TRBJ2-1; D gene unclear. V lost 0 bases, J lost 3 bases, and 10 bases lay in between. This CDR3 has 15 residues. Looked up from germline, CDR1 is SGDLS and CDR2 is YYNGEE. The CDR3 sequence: CASSVGMGYYNEQFF. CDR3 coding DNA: TGTGCCAGCAGCGTAGGCATGGGTTACTACAATGAGCAGTTCTTC.

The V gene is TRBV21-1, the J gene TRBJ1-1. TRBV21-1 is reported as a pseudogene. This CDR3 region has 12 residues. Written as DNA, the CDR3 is TGTGCCAGCAGCAAGGTCGCTTTAAGGGCTTTCTTT. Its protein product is CASSKVALRAFF.

The chain's CDR3 is CATSIGQGAADTQYF. CDR3 nucleotide sequence: TGTGCCACCAGCATCGGACAGGGGGCCGCAGATACGCAGTATTTT. The chain couples TRBV15 to TRBJ2-3; 11 positions agree with TRBD1. Looked up from germline, CDR1 is LNHNV and CDR2 is YYDKDF (reference sequence). The CDR3 is 15 residues long. The V gene end was trimmed by 4 bases and the J gene end by 4 bases; junction bases not matched to a gene: 4.

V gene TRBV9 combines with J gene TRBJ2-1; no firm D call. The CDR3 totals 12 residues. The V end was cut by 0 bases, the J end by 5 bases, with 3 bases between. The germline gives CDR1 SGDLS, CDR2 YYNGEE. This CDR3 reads CASSVGNNEQFF. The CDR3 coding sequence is TGTGCCAGCAGCGTAGGTAACAATGAGCAGTTCTTC.

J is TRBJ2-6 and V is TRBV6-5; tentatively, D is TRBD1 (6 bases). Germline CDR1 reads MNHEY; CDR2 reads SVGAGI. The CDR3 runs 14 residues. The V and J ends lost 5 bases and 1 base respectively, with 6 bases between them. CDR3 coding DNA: TGTGCCAGCAGTACAGGGTCTGGGGCCAACGTCCTGACTTTC. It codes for CASSTGSGANVLTF.

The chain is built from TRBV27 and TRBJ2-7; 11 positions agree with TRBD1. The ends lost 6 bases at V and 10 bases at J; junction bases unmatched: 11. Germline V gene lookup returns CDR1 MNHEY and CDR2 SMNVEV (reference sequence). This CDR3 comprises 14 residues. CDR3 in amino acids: CASSRSGTGGEQYF. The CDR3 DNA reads TGTGCCAGCAGCCGATCCGGGACAGGGGGTGAACAGTACTTC.

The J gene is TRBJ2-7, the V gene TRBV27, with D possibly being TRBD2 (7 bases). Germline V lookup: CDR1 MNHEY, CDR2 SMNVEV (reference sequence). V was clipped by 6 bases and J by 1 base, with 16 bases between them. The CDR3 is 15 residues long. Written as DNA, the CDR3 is TGTGCCAGCAGACCTTTAGGGGGGGATTCCTACGAGCAGTACTTC. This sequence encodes CASRPLGGDSYEQYF.

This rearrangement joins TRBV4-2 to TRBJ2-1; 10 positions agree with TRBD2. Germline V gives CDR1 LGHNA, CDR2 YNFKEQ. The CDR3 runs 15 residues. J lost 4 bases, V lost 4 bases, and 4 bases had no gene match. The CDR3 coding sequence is TGTGCCAGCAGCCCAGGACTAGCGGTGTACAATGAGCAGTTCTTC. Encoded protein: CASSPGLAVYNEQFF.

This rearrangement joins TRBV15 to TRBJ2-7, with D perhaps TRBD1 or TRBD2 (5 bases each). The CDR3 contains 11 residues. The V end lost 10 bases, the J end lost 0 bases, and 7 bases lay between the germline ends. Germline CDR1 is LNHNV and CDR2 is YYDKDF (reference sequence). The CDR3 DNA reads TGTGCCAGTGGGGGCTCCTACGAGCAGTACTTC. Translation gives CASGGSYEQYF.

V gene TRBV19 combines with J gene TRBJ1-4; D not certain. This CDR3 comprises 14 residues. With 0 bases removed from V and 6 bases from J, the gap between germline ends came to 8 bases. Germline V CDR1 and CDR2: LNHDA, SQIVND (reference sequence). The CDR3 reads CASSIDVADEKLFF. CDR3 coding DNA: TGTGCCAGTAGTATAGATGTAGCGGATGAAAAACTGTTTTTT.

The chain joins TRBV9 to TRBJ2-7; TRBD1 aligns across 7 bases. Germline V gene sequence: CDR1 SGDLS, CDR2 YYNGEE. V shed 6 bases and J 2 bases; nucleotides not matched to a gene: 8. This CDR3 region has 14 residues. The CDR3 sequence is CASTQGSSPYEQYF. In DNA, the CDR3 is TGTGCCAGCACACAGGGGTCATCCCCCTACGAGCAGTACTTC.

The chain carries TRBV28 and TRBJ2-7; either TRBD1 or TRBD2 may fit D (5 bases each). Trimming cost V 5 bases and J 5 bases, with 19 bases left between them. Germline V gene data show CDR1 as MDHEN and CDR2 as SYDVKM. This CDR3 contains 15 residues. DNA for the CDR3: TGTGCCAGCAGTCTCCCGGGACCGGTAGGCGACGAGCAGTACTTC. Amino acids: CASSLPGPVGDEQYF.

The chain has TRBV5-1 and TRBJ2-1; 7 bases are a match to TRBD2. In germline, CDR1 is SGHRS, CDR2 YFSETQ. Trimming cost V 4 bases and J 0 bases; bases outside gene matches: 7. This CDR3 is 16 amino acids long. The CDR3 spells CASSLTSAYSYNEQFF. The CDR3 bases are TGCGCCAGCAGCCTCACTAGCGCGTACTCCTACAATGAGCAGTTCTTC.

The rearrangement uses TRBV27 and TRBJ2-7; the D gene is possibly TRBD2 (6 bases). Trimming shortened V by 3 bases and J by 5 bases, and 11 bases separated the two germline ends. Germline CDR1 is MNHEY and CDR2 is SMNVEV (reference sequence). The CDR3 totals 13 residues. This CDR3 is CASSFGLLDEQYF. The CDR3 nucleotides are TGTGCCAGCAGTTTTGGACTACTAGACGAGCAGTACTTC.

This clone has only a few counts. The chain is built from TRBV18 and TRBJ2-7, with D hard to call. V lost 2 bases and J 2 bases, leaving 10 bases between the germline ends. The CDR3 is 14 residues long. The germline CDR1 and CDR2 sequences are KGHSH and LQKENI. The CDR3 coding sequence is TGTGCCAGCTCACCAAGCGAGTTAGCCTACGAGCAGTACTTC. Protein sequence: CASSPSELAYEQYF.

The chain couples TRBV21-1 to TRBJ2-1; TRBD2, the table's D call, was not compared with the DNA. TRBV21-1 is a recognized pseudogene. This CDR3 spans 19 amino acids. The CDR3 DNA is TGTGCCAGCAGCAAAGTCCGGGACTTGGGGGGAGACTACTACAATGAGCAGTTCTTC. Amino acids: CASSKVRDLGGDYYNEQFF.